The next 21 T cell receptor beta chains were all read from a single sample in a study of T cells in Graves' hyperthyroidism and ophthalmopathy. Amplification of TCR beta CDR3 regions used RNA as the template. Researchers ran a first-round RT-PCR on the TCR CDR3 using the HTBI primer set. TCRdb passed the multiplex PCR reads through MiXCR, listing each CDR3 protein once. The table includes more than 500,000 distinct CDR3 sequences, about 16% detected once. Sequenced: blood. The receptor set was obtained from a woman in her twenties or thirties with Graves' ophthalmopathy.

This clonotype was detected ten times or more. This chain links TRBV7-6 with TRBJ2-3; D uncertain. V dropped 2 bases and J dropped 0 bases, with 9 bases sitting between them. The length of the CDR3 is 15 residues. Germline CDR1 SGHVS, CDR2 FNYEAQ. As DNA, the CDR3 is TGTGCCAGCAGCTTACTAGGCCTTAGCACAGATACGCAGTATTTT. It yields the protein CASSLLGLSTDTQYF.

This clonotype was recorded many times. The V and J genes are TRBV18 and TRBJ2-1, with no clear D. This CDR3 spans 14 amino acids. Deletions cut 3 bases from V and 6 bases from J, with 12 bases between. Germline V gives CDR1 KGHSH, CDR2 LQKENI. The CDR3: CASSPIGRTNEQFF. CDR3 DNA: TGTGCCAGCTCACCGATAGGGCGCACCAATGAGCAGTTCTTC. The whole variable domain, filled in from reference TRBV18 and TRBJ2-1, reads NAGVMQNPRHLVRRRGQEARLRCSPMKGHSHVYWYRQLPEEGLKFMVYLQKENIIDESGMPKERFSAEFPKEGPSILRIQQVVRGDSAAYFCASSPIGRTNEQFFGPGTRLTVL.

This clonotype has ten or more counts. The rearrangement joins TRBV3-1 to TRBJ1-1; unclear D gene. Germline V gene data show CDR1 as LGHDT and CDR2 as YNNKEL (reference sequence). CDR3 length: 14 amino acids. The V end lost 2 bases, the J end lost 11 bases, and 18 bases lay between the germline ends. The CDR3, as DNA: TGTGCCAGCAGCCAAATGGGCGGTGGAATCGGGGCTTTCTTT. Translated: CASSQMGGGIGAFF.

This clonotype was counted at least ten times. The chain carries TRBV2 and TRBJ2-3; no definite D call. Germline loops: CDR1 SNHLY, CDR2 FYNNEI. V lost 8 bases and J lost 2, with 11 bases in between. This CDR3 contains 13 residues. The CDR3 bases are TGTGCCAGCTCTCGGACGTTCACAGATACGCAGTATTTT. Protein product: CASSRTFTDTQYF.

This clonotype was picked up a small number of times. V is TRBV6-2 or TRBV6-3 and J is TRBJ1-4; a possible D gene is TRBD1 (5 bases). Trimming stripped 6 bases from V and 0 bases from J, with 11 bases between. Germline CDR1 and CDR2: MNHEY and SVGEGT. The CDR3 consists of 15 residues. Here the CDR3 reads CASRLQAATNEKLFF. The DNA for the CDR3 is TGTGCCAGCAGGTTACAGGCCGCAACTAATGAAAAACTGTTTTTT.

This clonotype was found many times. CDR3 protein: CASSQSGRATEAFF. Here the CDR3 DNA reads TGTGCCAGCAGCCAAAGTGGCAGGGCCACTGAAGCTTTCTTT. This sequence joins TRBV3-1 and TRBJ1-1; TRBD1 might be the D (5 bases). This CDR3 is 14 amino acids long. Looked up from germline, CDR1 is LGHDT and CDR2 is YNNKEL (reference sequence). Trimming removed 2 bases at V and 4 bases at J, with 11 bases between.

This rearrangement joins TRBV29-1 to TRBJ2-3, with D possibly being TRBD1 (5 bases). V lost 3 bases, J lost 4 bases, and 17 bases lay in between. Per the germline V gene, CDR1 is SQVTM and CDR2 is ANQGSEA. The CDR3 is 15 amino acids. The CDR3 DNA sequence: TGCAGCGTTGAGCAAGGTGGGAAAGGGGCAGATACGCAGTATTTT. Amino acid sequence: CSVEQGGKGADTQYF.

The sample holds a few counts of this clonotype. CDR3: CASSLDQAAGELFF. CDR3 nucleotide sequence: TGTGCCAGCAGCTTAGACCAGGCGGCCGGGGAGCTGTTTTTT. J is TRBJ2-2 and V is TRBV7-2; D remains ambiguous. V dropped 1 base and J dropped 6 bases, with 9 bases sitting between them. Germline values: CDR1 SGHTA, CDR2 FQGNSA. The CDR3 has 14 residues.

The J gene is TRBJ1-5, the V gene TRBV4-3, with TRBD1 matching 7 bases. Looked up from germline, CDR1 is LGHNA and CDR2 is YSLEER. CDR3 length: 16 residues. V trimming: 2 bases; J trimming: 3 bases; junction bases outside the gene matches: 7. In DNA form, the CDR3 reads TGCGCCAGCAGCCAACAAAAGGGACAGCACAATCAGCCCCAGCATTTT. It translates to CASSQQKGQHNQPQHF.

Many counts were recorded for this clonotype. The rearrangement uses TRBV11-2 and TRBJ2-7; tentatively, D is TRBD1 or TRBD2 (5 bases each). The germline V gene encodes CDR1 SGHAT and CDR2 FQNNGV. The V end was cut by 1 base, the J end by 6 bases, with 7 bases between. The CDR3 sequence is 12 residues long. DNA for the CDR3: TGTGCCAGCAGCTTAGGGGGACCCGAGCAGTACTTC. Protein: CASSLGGPEQYF.

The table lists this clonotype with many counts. The CDR3 loop is CASSLGAGQETQYF. CDR3 nucleotide sequence: TGTGCCAGCAGTCTCGGAGCGGGACAAGAGACCCAGTACTTC. V is TRBV28 and J is TRBJ2-5, with 7 bases fitting TRBD2. From germline, CDR1 is MDHEN and CDR2 SYDVKM. The CDR3 consists of 14 residues. Trimming took 5 bases from V and 2 from J; bases not matched to a gene: 5.

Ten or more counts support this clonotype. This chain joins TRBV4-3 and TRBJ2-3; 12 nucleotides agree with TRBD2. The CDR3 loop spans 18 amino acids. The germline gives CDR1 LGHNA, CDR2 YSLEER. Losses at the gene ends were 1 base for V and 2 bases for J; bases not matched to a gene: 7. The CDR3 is CASSQATASGRATDTQYF. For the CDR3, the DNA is TGCGCCAGCAGCCAAGCGACTGCTAGCGGGAGGGCCACAGATACGCAGTATTTT.

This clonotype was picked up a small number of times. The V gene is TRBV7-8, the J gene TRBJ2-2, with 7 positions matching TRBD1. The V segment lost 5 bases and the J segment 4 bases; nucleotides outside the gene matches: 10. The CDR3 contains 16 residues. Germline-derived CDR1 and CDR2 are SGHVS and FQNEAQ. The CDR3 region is CASSPLTGALTGELFF. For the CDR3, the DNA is TGTGCCAGCAGCCCCCTTACAGGGGCCCTCACCGGGGAGCTGTTTTTT. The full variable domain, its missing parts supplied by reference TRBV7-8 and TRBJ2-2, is GAGVSQSPRYKVAKRGQDVALRCDPISGHVSLFWYQQALGQGPEFLTYFQNEAQLDKSGLPSDRFFAERPEGSVSTLKIQRTQQEDSAVYLCASSPLTGALTGELFFGEGSRLTVL.

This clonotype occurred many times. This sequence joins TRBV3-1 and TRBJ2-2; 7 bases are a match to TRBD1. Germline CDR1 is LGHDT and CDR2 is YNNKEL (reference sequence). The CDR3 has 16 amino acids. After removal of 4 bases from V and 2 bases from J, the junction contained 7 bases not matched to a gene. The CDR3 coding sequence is TGTGCCAGCAGCCTCCCGGGACAGTCTAACACCGGGGAGCTGTTTTTT. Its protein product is CASSLPGQSNTGELFF.

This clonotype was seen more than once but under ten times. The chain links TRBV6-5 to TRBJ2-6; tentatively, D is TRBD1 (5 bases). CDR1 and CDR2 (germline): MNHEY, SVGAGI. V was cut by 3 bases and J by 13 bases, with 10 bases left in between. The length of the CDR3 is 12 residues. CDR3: CASSYDRGVLTF. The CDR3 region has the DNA TGTGCCAGCAGTTATGACAGAGGTGTCCTGACTTTC.

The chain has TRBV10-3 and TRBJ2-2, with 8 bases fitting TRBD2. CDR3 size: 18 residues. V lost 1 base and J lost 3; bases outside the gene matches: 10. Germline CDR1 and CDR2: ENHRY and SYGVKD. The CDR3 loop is CAISEYSGSPMDTGELFF. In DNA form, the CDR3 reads TGTGCCATCAGTGAGTACAGCGGGAGCCCCATGGACACCGGGGAGCTGTTTTTT.

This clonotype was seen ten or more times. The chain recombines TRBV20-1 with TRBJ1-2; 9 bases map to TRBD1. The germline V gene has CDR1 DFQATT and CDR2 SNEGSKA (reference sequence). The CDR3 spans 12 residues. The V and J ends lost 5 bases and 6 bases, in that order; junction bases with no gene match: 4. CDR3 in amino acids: CSAVHRGHGYTF. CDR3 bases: TGCAGTGCTGTACACAGGGGGCATGGCTACACCTTC.

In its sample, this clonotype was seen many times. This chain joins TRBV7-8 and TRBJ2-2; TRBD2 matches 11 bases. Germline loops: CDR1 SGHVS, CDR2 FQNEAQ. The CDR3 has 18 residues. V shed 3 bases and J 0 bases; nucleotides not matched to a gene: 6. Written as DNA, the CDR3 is TGTGCCAGCAGCTTGATAGCGGGAGGGCCTGCGAACACCGGGGAGCTGTTTTTT. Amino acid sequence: CASSLIAGGPANTGELFF. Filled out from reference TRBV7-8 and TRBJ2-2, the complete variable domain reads GAGVSQSPRYKVAKRGQDVALRCDPISGHVSLFWYQQALGQGPEFLTYFQNEAQLDKSGLPSDRFFAERPEGSVSTLKIQRTQQEDSAVYLCASSLIAGGPANTGELFFGEGSRLTVL.

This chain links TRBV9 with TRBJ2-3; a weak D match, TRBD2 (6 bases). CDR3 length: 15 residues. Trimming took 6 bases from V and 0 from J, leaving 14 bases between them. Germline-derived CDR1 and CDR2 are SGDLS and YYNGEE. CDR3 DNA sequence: TGTGCCAGCACCAAGAGCGGGTCTAGCACAGATACGCAGTATTTT. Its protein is CASTKSGSSTDTQYF.

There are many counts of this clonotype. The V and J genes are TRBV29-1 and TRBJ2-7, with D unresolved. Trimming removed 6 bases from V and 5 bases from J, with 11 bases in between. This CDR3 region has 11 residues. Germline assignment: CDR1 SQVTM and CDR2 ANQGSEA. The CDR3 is CSVGEPHEQYF. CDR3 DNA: TGCAGCGTCGGAGAGCCCCACGAGCAGTACTTC.

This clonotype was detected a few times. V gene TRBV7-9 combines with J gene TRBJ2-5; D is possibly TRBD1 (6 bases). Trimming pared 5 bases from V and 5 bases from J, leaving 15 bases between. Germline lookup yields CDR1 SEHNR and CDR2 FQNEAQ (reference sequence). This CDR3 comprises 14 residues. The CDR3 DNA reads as TGTGCCAGCAGCACCGGGACAACGGGGGAGACCCAGTACTTC. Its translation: CASSTGTTGETQYF.